This T cell receptor (beta chain) originates from a study of CD8 T cells in ankylosing spondylitis. Library preparation for TCR beta used quantitative 5'-RACE with molecular barcodes. Using its own MiXCR run on the 5' RACE reads, TCRdb lists one record per CDR3 protein. The data contain 90,000 to 120,000 distinct CDR3 sequences, nearly 25% of them singletons. The ends lost 4 bases at V and 6 bases at J; junction bases unmatched: 5. The CDR3 has 15 residues. Study-wide points: A TCR beta motif of eight or nine highly homologous variants seemed to mark ankylosing spondylitis blood. Disease-associated clones were CD8+ and fairly uncommon in peripheral blood.

Regarding this clonotype: Antigen unknown.

Sequences were obtained from synovial fluid, either unsorted or a sorted T cell fraction (not recorded which). The receptor was derived from a male donor with ankylosing spondylitis. J is TRBJ2-1 and V is TRBV12-3 or TRBV12-4, with TRBD2 matching over 11 bases. The DNA of the CDR3 is TGTGCCAGCAGTTATACTAGCGGGAGTCGCAATGAGCAGTTCTTC. Amino acid sequence: CASSYTSGSRNEQFF.